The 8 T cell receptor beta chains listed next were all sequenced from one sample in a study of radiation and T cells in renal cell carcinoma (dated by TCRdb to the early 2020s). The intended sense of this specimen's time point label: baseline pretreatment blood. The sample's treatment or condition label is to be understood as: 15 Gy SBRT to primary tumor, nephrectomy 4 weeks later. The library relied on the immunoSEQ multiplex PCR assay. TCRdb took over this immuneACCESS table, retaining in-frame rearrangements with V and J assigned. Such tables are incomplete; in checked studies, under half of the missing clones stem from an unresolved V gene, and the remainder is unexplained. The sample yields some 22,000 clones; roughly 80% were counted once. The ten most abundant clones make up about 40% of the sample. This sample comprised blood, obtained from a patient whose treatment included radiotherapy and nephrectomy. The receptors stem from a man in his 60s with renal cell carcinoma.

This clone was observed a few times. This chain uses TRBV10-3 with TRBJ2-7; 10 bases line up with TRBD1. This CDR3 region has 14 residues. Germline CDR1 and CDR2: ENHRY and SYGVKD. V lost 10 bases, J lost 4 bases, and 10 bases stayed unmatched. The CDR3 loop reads CATLGQGNMYEQYF. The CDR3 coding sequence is TGTGCCACTTTGGGACAGGGGAATATGTACGAGCAGTACTTC.

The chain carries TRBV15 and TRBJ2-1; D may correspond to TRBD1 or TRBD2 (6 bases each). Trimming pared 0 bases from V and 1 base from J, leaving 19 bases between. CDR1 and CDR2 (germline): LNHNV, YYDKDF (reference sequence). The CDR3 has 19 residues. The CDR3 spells CATSRDVRRGSSSYNEQFF. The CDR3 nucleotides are TGTGCCACCAGCAGAGATGTGAGGAGGGGGAGTAGTTCCTACAATGAGCAGTTCTTC.

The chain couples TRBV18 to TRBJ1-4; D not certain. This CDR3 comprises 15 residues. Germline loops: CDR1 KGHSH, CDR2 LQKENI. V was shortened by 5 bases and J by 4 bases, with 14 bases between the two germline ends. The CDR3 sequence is CASSSRSSNNEKLFF. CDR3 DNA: TGTGCCAGCTCATCACGGAGCAGTAATAATGAAAAACTGTTTTTT.

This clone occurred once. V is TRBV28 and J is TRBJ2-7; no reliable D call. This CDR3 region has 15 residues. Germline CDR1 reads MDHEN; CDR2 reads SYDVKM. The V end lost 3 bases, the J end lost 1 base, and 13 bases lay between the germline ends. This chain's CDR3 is CASSLVSSQSYEQYF. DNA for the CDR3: TGTGCCAGCAGTTTGGTTAGCTCTCAGTCCTACGAGCAGTACTTC.

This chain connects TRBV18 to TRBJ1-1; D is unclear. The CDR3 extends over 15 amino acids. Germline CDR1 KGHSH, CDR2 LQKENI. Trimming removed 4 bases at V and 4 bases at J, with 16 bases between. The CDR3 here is CASSHLTEGGTEAFF. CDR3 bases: TGTGCCAGCTCACACCTAACAGAGGGCGGCACTGAAGCTTTCTTT.

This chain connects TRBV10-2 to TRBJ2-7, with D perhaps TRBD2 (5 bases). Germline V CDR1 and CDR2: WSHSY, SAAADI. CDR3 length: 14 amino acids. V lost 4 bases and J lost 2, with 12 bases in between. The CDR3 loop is CASSGLGGTYEQYF. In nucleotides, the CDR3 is TGCGCCAGCAGTGGCCTAGGAGGAACCTACGAGCAGTACTTC.

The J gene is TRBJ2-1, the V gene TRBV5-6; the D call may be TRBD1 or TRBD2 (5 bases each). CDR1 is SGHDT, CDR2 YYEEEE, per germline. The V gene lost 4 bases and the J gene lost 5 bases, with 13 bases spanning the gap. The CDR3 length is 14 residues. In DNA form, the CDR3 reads TGTGCCAGCAGCCCCAACAGGCGGGACAATGAGCAGTTCTTC. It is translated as CASSPNRRDNEQFF.

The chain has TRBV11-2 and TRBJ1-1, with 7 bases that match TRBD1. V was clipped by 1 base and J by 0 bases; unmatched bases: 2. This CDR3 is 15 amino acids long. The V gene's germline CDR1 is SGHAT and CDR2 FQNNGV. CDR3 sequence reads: CASSLVTGVNTEAFF. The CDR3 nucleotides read TGTGCCAGCAGCTTAGTAACAGGGGTGAACACTGAAGCTTTCTTT.